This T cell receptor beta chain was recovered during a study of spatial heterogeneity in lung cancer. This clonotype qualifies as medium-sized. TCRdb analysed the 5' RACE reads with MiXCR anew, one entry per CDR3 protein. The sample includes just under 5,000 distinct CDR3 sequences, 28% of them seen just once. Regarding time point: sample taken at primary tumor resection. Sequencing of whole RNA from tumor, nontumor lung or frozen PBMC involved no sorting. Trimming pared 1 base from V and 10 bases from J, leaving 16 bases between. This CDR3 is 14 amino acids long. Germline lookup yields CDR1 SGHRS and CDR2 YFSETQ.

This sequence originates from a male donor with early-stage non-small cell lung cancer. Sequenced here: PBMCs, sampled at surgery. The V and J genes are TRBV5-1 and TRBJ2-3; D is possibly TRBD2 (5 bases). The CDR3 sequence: CASSLTTDSHSQYF. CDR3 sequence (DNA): TGCGCCAGCAGCTTGACAACGGACTCTCACTCGCAGTATTTT.